The 2 T cell receptor beta chains presented below share a single source sample, sequenced in a study of molecular identifiers for immune sequencing clone quantification. One entry per CDR3 protein results from TCRdb running MiXCR on the PCR reads. The data hold about half a million distinct CDR3 sequences, with roughly 24% observed a single time. Sequencing was performed on naive CD8+ T cells from blood, with Jurkat cell RNA spiked in. As to subset: FACS-sorted CD8+CD4-CCR7+CD45RA+ naive T cells. These receptors were collected from a human donor in good health. Some libraries in this study had Jurkat cell RNA spiked in.

The J gene is TRBJ2-2, the V gene TRBV5-1; TRBD2 agrees at 11 bases. The trim removed 4 bases at V and 4 bases at J, leaving 9 bases unmatched. This CDR3 contains 17 residues. Germline loops: CDR1 SGHRS, CDR2 YFSETQ. The CDR3 nucleotides are TGCGCCAGCAGCCCGTCCATAGCGGGGGGGCTCACCGGGGAGCTGTTTTTT. It is translated as CASSPSIAGGLTGELFF.

The chain couples TRBV7-6 to TRBJ1-4, with TRBD1 matching over 10 bases. Germline-derived CDR1 and CDR2 are SGHVS and FNYEAQ. The CDR3 totals 17 residues. V dropped 5 bases and J dropped 1; count of bases not matched to a gene: 7. The CDR3 protein is CASSPGTGALTNEKLFF. The CDR3 DNA follows: TGTGCCAGCAGCCCCGGGACAGGGGCTTTAACTAATGAAAAACTGTTTTTT.